This TCR beta chain appears in the sequencing data of a study of early T cells in non-severe SARS-CoV-2 infection. Study as a whole: Chains were not paired, and sequencing was done on bulk RNA from unsorted whole blood. Overall study findings and caveats: Private and CD4 specificities were missed by VDJdb matching, which favored anti-spike CD8 responses.

J was trimmed by 3 bases and V by 8 bases; bases with no gene match: 4. CDR1 and CDR2 (germline): SNHLY, FYNNEI. The CDR3 is made up of 12 amino acids. This clonotype was seen many times. Its antigen is undetermined. Attached unique molecular identifiers marked individual cDNA molecules. TCRdb ran MiXCR on the 5' RACE reads and lists one entry per CDR3 protein. Of 100,000 to 130,000 distinct CDR3 sequences in the sample, over 8.5% are singletons; the top ten hold approximately 8.1%. This sequence joins TRBV2 and TRBJ2-7; 7 bases line up with TRBD1. This TCR was sampled from an adult who was a healthcare worker with PCR-confirmed SARS-CoV-2 infection or an uninfected control (not recorded which). Sequenced material: whole blood. CDR3 bases: TGTGCCAGCCACCGACAGGGCTACGAGCAGTACTTC. Protein sequence: CASHRQGYEQYF. The full variable domain, completed using reference TRBV2 and TRBJ2-7, is EPEVTQTPSHQVTQMGQEVILRCVPISNHLYFYWYRQILGQKVEFLVSFYNNEISEKSEIFDDQFSVERPDGSNFTLKIRSTKLEDSAMYFCASHRQGYEQYFGPGTRLTVT.